The 23 T cell receptor beta chains below were found in one sample sequenced in a study of neurological immune-mediated disorders. TCRdb reprocessed the 5' RACE reads via MiXCR and lists one record per CDR3 protein. This table has about 24,000 distinct CDR3 sequences, under 15% appearing once. Sequencing was done on a sample of PBMCs. Receptors originate from a woman between 40 and 55 years old with HTLV-1-associated myelopathy (HAM/TSP).

This clonotype was recorded many times. This chain links TRBV5-1 with TRBJ2-1; no reliable D call. The V end lost 0 bases, the J end lost 12 bases, and 10 bases lay between the germline ends. Germline V gene data show CDR1 as SGHRS and CDR2 as YFSETQ. The CDR3 loop spans 12 amino acids. CDR3 in amino acids: CASSLDGSGQFF. DNA of the CDR3: TGCGCCAGCAGCTTGGATGGGTCAGGGCAGTTCTTC.

This clonotype was observed at least ten times. This chain uses TRBV9 with TRBJ2-7, with D hard to call. Trimming took 0 bases from V and 2 from J, leaving 9 bases between them. The CDR3 consists of 14 residues. Germline CDR1 SGDLS, CDR2 YYNGEE. CDR3 in amino acids: CASSVGVSAYEQYF. DNA for the CDR3: TGTGCCAGCAGCGTAGGGGTCAGTGCCTACGAGCAGTACTTC.

This clonotype was seen only a few times. This chain joins TRBV21-1 and TRBJ1-2; no check of the table's D call, TRBD1, against the DNA was made. TRBV21-1 is annotated as a pseudogene. The CDR3 length is 16 residues. For the CDR3, the DNA is TGTGCCAGCAGCCCTACCCCGGACAGGGATCAGTATGGCTACACCTTC. Translation: CASSPTPDRDQYGYTF.

This clonotype was recorded at least ten times. The CDR3 nucleotides are TGTGCCAGCAGCCAAACTAGGTTCACAGATACGCAGTATTTT. Translated: CASSQTRFTDTQYF. The rearrangement links TRBV14 to TRBJ2-3; maybe TRBD2 (5 bases). This CDR3 comprises 14 residues. Germline assignment: CDR1 SGHDN and CDR2 FVKESK. The germline V and J ends were trimmed by 2 bases and 2 bases, with 8 bases remaining between them.

In its sample, this clonotype was seen many times. This chain joins TRBV20-1 and TRBJ1-2; 9 bases match TRBD1. CDR1 is DFQATT, CDR2 SNEGSKA, per germline (reference sequence). The V gene end was trimmed by 2 bases and the J gene end by 5 bases; junction bases not matched to a gene: 6. CDR3 length: 14 residues. CDR3 in DNA: TGCAGTGCTAGACATCCCGGGACAGGGTATGGCTACACCTTC. Translation: CSARHPGTGYGYTF.

This clonotype was observed at least ten times. The chain recombines TRBV5-1 with TRBJ2-5; D assignment may be TRBD1 or TRBD2 (6 bases each). Trimming cost V 7 bases and J 5 bases, with 21 bases left between them. CDR1 SGHRS and CDR2 YFSETQ come from the germline V gene. This CDR3 has 15 residues. CDR3 sequence reads: CASALGGGLGETQYF. CDR3 nucleotides: TGCGCCAGCGCCCTCGGTGGGGGGCTCGGGGAGACCCAGTACTTC.

This clonotype was recorded at least ten times. In DNA form, the CDR3 reads TGCAGTGCTAGAGATCCCCGGGGGGAGAACACTGAAGCTTTCTTT. Its translation is CSARDPRGENTEAFF. The chain has TRBV20-1 and TRBJ1-1, with D possibly matching TRBD1 (5 bases). Germline CDR1 is DFQATT and CDR2 is SNEGSKA (reference sequence). The length of the CDR3 is 15 residues. V was pared by 0 bases and J by 1 base, with 12 bases between.

In its sample, this clonotype was seen a few times. The chain employs TRBV7-8 and TRBJ2-1, with D tentatively TRBD1 (5 bases). V shed 4 bases and J shed 1 base, with 11 bases lying between them. The CDR3 sequence is 15 residues long. CDR1 and CDR2 from the germline V gene are SGHVS and FQNEAQ. Here the CDR3 DNA reads TGTGCCAGCAGCTCAGGGTTCCCTTCCTACAATGAGCAGTTCTTC. Protein: CASSSGFPSYNEQFF.

This chain connects TRBV5-6 to TRBJ1-2; D not resolved. CDR3 length equals 17 residues. The germline gives CDR1 SGHDT, CDR2 YYEEEE. V gave up 0 bases and J gave up 1 base, with 16 bases separating them. The CDR3 reads CASSLDPTVYGNYGYTF. In DNA form, the CDR3 reads TGTGCCAGCAGCTTGGACCCAACAGTGTACGGTAACTATGGCTACACCTTC.

This clonotype was recorded at least ten times. The rearrangement uses TRBV12-3 or TRBV12-4 and TRBJ2-2; TRBD1 aligns across 10 bases. The length of the CDR3 is 16 residues. The J segment lost 5 bases and the V segment lost 5 bases, leaving 8 bases of the junction unmatched. The CDR3 loop reads CASSRSRDRGTGELFF. As DNA, the CDR3 is TGTGCCAGCAGTCGAAGCCGGGACAGGGGAACCGGGGAGCTGTTTTTT.

This clonotype was observed many times. The chain joins TRBV6-5 to TRBJ2-3; the match to TRBD1 covers 8 bases. There are 15 residues in the CDR3. Per the germline V gene, CDR1 is MNHEY and CDR2 is SVGAGI. The ends lost 6 bases at V and 1 base at J; junction bases unmatched: 6. The CDR3 coding sequence is TGTGCCAGCAGCCCGGGGACAGGTGGCACAGATACGCAGTATTTT. The encoded protein is CASSPGTGGTDTQYF.

The CDR3 region is CASDGMVMGNTEAFF. The CDR3 DNA is TGTGCCAGTGATGGAATGGTCATGGGGAACACTGAAGCTTTCTTT. The gene calls are TRBV25-1 and TRBJ1-1, with D unresolved. There are 15 residues in the CDR3. Germline CDR1 and CDR2: MGHDK and SYGVNS. The V and J ends lost 9 bases and 1 base respectively, with 18 bases between them.

The table lists this clonotype with many counts. V gene TRBV20-1 combines with J gene TRBJ2-3; D may be TRBD2 (5 bases). Trimming cost V 5 bases and J 6 bases, with 18 bases left between them. The CDR3 is made up of 14 amino acids. From germline, CDR1 is DFQATT and CDR2 SNEGSKA (reference sequence). The CDR3 DNA is TGCAGTGCTCCTCGGACTGGGTTACGGGATACGCAGTATTTT. Translating it yields CSAPRTGLRDTQYF.

About this clonotype itself: This CDR3 fails to terminate in the conserved phenylalanine or tryptophan, so it likely reflects a read error. No DNA is shown, since the ends of the CDR3 on it are uncertain; the CDR3 is the one TCRdb lists. V is TRBV12-3 or TRBV12-4 and J is TRBJ1-1; no check of the table's D call, TRBD1, against the DNA was made. From its first to its last residue, the CDR3 has 11 amino acids. CDR3 protein: CASSYRAEDFL.

This clonotype was recorded at least ten times. The chain recombines TRBV5-5 with TRBJ1-2; TRBD1 aligns across 7 bases. V was pared by 4 bases and J by 4 bases, with 7 bases of the junction left unmatched. The germline CDR1 and CDR2 sequences are SGHKS and YYEKEE (reference sequence). The CDR3 has 14 residues. As DNA, the CDR3 is TGTGCCAGCAGCCCCCGGGACAGCCTCTATGGCTACACCTTC. It specifies CASSPRDSLYGYTF.

The chain is built from TRBV10-3 and TRBJ1-1; maybe TRBD1 (5 bases). Germline V CDR1 and CDR2: ENHRY, SYGVKD. V dropped 6 bases and J dropped 1 base, with 12 bases sitting between them. This CDR3 has 14 residues. The CDR3 DNA is TGTGCCATCAGGCCCATGGGGGGGAACACTGAAGCTTTCTTT. This gives the protein CAIRPMGGNTEAFF.

There are many counts of this clonotype. J is TRBJ2-1 and V is TRBV12-3 or TRBV12-4, with TRBD1 matching over 9 bases. Germline trimming cut 6 bases from V and 6 bases from J; bases unmatched to any gene: 9. The CDR3 extends over 15 amino acids. CDR3 nucleotides: TGTGCCAGCAGCACAGGGGGCACCCCCCGCAATGAGCAGTTCTTC. Its translation: CASSTGGTPRNEQFF.

This clonotype was found many times. The V and J genes are TRBV12-3 or TRBV12-4 and TRBJ2-5; D ambiguous. The CDR3 sequence is 14 residues long. Trimming shortened V by 7 bases and J by 13 bases, and 25 bases separated the two germline ends. CDR3 nucleotide sequence: TGTGCCAGCACCGCCAAGGGCGATCCCTGGTCGCTGTACTTC. Encoded protein: CASTAKGDPWSLYF.

This clonotype appeared many times. At one end the junction does not follow the germline gene, possibly because of a read error. CDR3 nucleotide sequence: TGTACCAGCAGCCCGGGACAGTTTGAGAATTCACCCCTCCACTTT. It translates to CTSSPGQFENSPLHF. The chain employs TRBV11-2 and TRBJ1-6, with 7 bases fitting TRBD1. The CDR3 length is 15 residues. Germline V gives CDR1 SGHAT, CDR2 FQNNGV. Drawing the rest from reference TRBV11-2 and TRBJ1-6, the complete variable domain is EAGVAQSPRYKIIEKRQSVAFWCNPISGHATLYWYQQILGQGPKLLIQFQNNGVVDDSQLPKDRFSAERLKGVDSTLKIQPAKLEDSAVYLCTSSPGQFENSPLHFGNGTRLTVT.

This clonotype appeared many times. The chain has TRBV9 and TRBJ2-5, with D perhaps TRBD2 (5 bases). The germline V and J ends were trimmed by 3 bases and 5 bases, with 11 bases remaining between them. This CDR3 is 13 amino acids long. Germline-derived CDR1 and CDR2 are SGDLS and YYNGEE. The CDR3 DNA reads as TGTGCCAGCAGCGCGGGGTTCCGGGAGACCCAGTACTTC. Encoded protein: CASSAGFRETQYF.

This clonotype was found many times. The chain joins TRBV5-1 to TRBJ1-2; D is perhaps TRBD1 (5 bases). Deletions cut 0 bases from V and 8 bases from J, with 11 bases between. Per germline, CDR1 SGHRS and CDR2 YFSETQ. The CDR3 extends over 13 amino acids. This CDR3 reads CASSLDVRGGYTF. The DNA for the CDR3 is TGCGCCAGCAGCTTGGATGTCCGGGGGGGCTACACCTTC. Filled out from reference TRBV5-1 and TRBJ1-2, the complete variable domain reads KAGVTQTPRYLIKTRGQQVTLSCSPISGHRSVSWYQQTPGQGLQFLFEYFSETQRNKGNFPGRFSGRQFSNSRSEMNVSTLELGDSALYLCASSLDVRGGYTFGSGTRLTVV.

The gene calls are TRBV7-8 and TRBJ2-7, with 8 bases fitting TRBD1. Germline assignment: CDR1 SGHVS and CDR2 FQNEAQ. The CDR3 totals 13 residues. The CDR3 bases are TGTGCCAGCAGCTTAGGCGGACAGGGCCGCGAGCACGTC. Its protein product is CASSLGGQGREHV.

This chain uses TRBV20-1 with TRBJ2-3, with D perhaps matching TRBD1 or TRBD2 (5 bases each). Looked up from germline, CDR1 is DFQATT and CDR2 is SNEGSKA (reference sequence). CDR3 length: 18 amino acids. The CDR3 region is CSAPTRPVRDHTTDTQYF. The CDR3 nucleotides read TGCAGCGCCCCCACTAGACCCGTCAGGGACCACACCACAGATACGCAGTATTTT.